The sequence of this TCR beta chain was determined in a study of cytomegalovirus exposure and HLA in healthy donors. Germline CDR1 reads MGHDK; CDR2 reads SYGVNS. The CDR3 totals 15 residues. V shed 2 bases, J shed 6 bases, and the junction held 8 bases outside the gene matches. The PCR used 60 Vbeta and 13 Jbeta primers. Using immunoSEQ multiplex PCR, the repertoire was profiled, and TCRdb retains in-frame clones only, with some absent. The sample includes 90,000 to 120,000 clones, roughly 82% of them seen just once. A single count supports this clone. The sequence was obtained from a man aged 25-45 years in good health and CMV-seropositive. The sequenced sample was PBMCs. J is TRBJ2-7 and V is TRBV25-1; TRBD1 aligns across 9 bases. The CDR3 sequence is CASSEPPGQGTEQYF. CDR3 in DNA: TGTGCCAGCAGTGAACCCCCGGGACAGGGAACCGAGCAGTACTTC.